These 11 T cell receptor beta chains share one sample of origin, sequenced in a study of CD4+ T cells in melanoma. Data came from immunoSEQ multiplex PCR; TCRdb stores just in-frame clones and leaves some out. The repertoire holds 5,300 or so clones, with under 75% as singletons. Sample: cells from a culture (not recorded whether cultured in vitro). These receptors came from a human donor with melanoma.

J is TRBJ2-5 and V is TRBV28; 10 bases match TRBD1. CDR3 length equals 17 residues. The germline V gene has CDR1 MDHEN and CDR2 SYDVKM. V dropped 5 bases and J dropped 4; count of bases not matched to a gene: 13. Here the CDR3 DNA reads TGTGCCAGCAGTCCTGTCCCCGGGACAGGGGTTCGAGAGACCCAGTACTTC. Translated, it gives CASSPVPGTGVRETQYF.

Within the sample, this clone is medium-sized (0.01 to 0.1%). The chain links TRBV7-3 to TRBJ1-2, with D possibly TRBD1 on 5 matching bases. The CDR3 has 13 residues. V lost 5 bases, J lost 4 bases, and 11 bases lay in between. In germline, CDR1 is SGHTA, CDR2 FQGTGA. The CDR3 sequence is CASSLGAAYGYTF. CDR3 bases: TGTGCCAGCAGCCTCGGGGCTGCCTATGGCTACACCTTC.

This clone is classed as large. The V and J genes are TRBV4-2 and TRBJ1-4, with no clear D. Germline assignment: CDR1 LGHNA and CDR2 YNFKEQ. This CDR3 contains 14 residues. V was cut by 0 bases and J by 8 bases, with 10 bases left in between. For the CDR3, the DNA is TGTGCCAGCAGCCAAGAGTTTCCCGGGGAAAAACTGTTTTTT. This gives the protein CASSQEFPGEKLFF.

This clone appeared a few times. V is TRBV19 and J is TRBJ2-1; D remains ambiguous. V shed 1 base and J shed 4 bases, with 2 bases lying between them. This CDR3 is 12 amino acids long. CDR1 LNHDA and CDR2 SQIVND come from the germline V gene (reference sequence). This CDR3 reads CASSIGYNEQFF. The CDR3 coding sequence is TGTGCCAGTAGTATAGGATACAATGAGCAGTTCTTC.

V is TRBV4-1 and J is TRBJ1-2; TRBD1 matches 11 bases. The CDR3 is 17 residues long. CDR1 is MGHRA, CDR2 YSYEKL, per germline. V gave up 0 bases and J gave up 7 bases; unmatched junction bases: 10. CDR3 sequence (DNA): TGCGCCAGCAGCCAAGATCTAGGGACAGGGGGATCGGCTGGCTACACCTTC. It specifies CASSQDLGTGGSAGYTF.

V and J are TRBV29-1 and TRBJ2-2; TRBD2 matches 7 bases. From germline, CDR1 is SQVTM and CDR2 ANQGSEA. Trimming took 3 bases from V and 1 from J; bases not matched to a gene: 2. The CDR3 is made up of 14 amino acids. The CDR3 nucleotides read TGCAGCGTTGATCAGCGGGGGAACACCGGGGAGCTGTTTTTT. Amino acid sequence: CSVDQRGNTGELFF.

The chain employs TRBV9 and TRBJ2-2, with unresolved D. The CDR3 is made up of 11 amino acids. Germline V gene sequence: CDR1 SGDLS, CDR2 YYNGEE. Trimming stripped 2 bases from V and 7 bases from J, with 3 bases between. CDR3 nucleotide sequence: TGTGCCAGCAGCGTGGACGGGGAGCTGTTTTTT. Translated: CASSVDGELFF.

The rearrangement joins TRBV10-3 to TRBJ2-7; D gene ambiguous. The V gene's germline CDR1 is ENHRY and CDR2 SYGVKD. Trimming cost V 2 bases and J 4 bases, with 12 bases left between them. CDR3 length: 14 residues. The CDR3 nucleotides are TGTGCCATCAGTGAGGTGGCAGGCCGTTACGAGCAGTACTTC. This translates into CAISEVAGRYEQYF.

This chain joins TRBV5-1 and TRBJ2-5, with TRBD2 identical over 12 bases. Germline V gives CDR1 SGHRS, CDR2 YFSETQ. V trimming: 4 bases; J trimming: 5 bases; junction bases outside the gene matches: 6. This CDR3 has 15 residues. CDR3: CASSLLAGGPETQYF. The CDR3 DNA is TGCGCCAGCAGCCTCCTAGCGGGGGGGCCGGAGACCCAGTACTTC.

The chain carries TRBV5-4 and TRBJ2-3; 14 bases match TRBD2. Looked up from germline, CDR1 is SGHNT and CDR2 is YYREEE (reference sequence). The CDR3 has 16 amino acids. After removal of 0 bases from V and 7 bases from J, the junction contained 4 bases not matched to a gene. CDR3 loop: CASSLGLAGGGNTQYF. In nucleotides, the CDR3 is TGTGCCAGCAGCTTGGGACTAGCGGGGGGGGGAAATACGCAGTATTTT.

The gene calls are TRBV6-5 and TRBJ1-2, with a weak D call TRBD1 (5 bases). Germline CDR1 MNHEY, CDR2 SVGAGI. V was pared by 6 bases and J by 7 bases, with 15 bases between. CDR3 length equals 13 residues. This CDR3 is CASRPGPGGGYTF. CDR3 nucleotides: TGTGCCAGCAGACCCGGGCCCGGGGGTGGCTACACCTTC.